This is a list of T cell receptor beta chains from one sample in a study of response to subunit inactivated influenza vaccine. MiXCR was run by TCRdb on the RT-PCR reads, yielding one entry per CDR3 protein. The table has about 540,000 distinct CDR3 sequences, 20% to 25% seen once. These data were likewise used in another study, on T cells expressing NK-cell markers.

Here the sequenced sample was CD4+ T cells sorted from PBMCs, taken 12 days after vaccination. The receptors here all came from a man aged 50-60 years who received an inactivated influenza vaccine. The CDR3 runs from the conserved cysteine through the conserved F or W. A D gene is named only where the DNA matches it firmly. For some rows the clone size is stated as once, few or many, or as a class when expanded; others skip it.

size: .; V: TRBV7-9; D: .; J: TRBJ2-7; DNA: TGTGCCAGCAGCTTAAACAGAGCTCTCTCCTACGAGCAGTACTTC; CDR3: CASSLNRALSYEQYF
size: .; V: TRBV7-8; D: .; J: TRBJ2-1; DNA: TGTGCCAGCAGCTTAGCCCCGAGGGCCGGCAACAATGAGCAGTTCTTC; CDR3: CASSLAPRAGNNEQFF
size: .; V: TRBV11-2; D: .; J: TRBJ2-1; DNA: TGTGCCAGCAGCTTAGAGGGCGGGACGGCCTTCAATGAGCAGTTCTTC; CDR3: CASSLEGGTAFNEQFF
size: .; V: TRBV7-2; D: TRBD1; J: TRBJ1-2; DNA: TGTGCCAGCAGCTCGGACAGGGTGGTTGGCTACACCTTC; CDR3: CASSSDRVVGYTF
size: few; V: TRBV4-3; D: TRBD2; J: TRBJ2-1; DNA: TGCGCCAGCAGCCAAGTGCGCGGGAGGGGTTACAATGAGCAGTTCTTC; CDR3: CASSQVRGRGYNEQFF
size: .; V: TRBV5-1; D: .; J: TRBJ1-1; DNA: TGCGCCAGCAGCCAAGGCTGGGGTAAGGACACTGAAGCTTTCTTT; CDR3: CASSQGWGKDTEAFF
size: .; V: TRBV3-1; D: TRBD2; J: TRBJ2-5; DNA: TGTGCCAGCACCCGACTAGCTCAAGAGACCCAGTACTTC; CDR3: CASTRLAQETQYF
size: many; V: TRBV7-2; D: TRBD1; J: TRBJ2-7; DNA: TGTGCCAGCAGCTTAAGCGTGGGACAGGGTTACGAGCAGTACTTC; CDR3: CASSLSVGQGYEQYF
size: .; V: TRBV24-1; D: TRBD1; J: TRBJ2-1; DNA: TGTGCCACCAGTGATCCCGTTAAATCGGGACAGGGATCCAATGAGCAGTTCTTC; CDR3: CATSDPVKSGQGSNEQFF
size: .; V: TRBV20-1; D: .; J: TRBJ2-1; DNA: TGCAGTGCTAGAGAGAGGCCCCCAGACAGGTTCAATGAGCAGTTCTTC; CDR3: CSARERPPDRFNEQFF
size: .; V: TRBV7-2; D: .; J: TRBJ2-7; DNA: TGTGCCAGCAGCGTAGGACAGTTAAAAAAGCAGTACTTC; CDR3: CASSVGQLKKQYF
size: .; V: TRBV5-1; D: TRBD1; J: TRBJ2-7; DNA: TGCGCCAGCAGCATTACAGGGGGCCTTTACGAGCAGTACTTC; CDR3: CASSITGGLYEQYF
size: few; V: TRBV10-3; D: .; J: TRBJ1-5; DNA: TGTGCCATCAGTGACGTGCAGGGGAGCAATCAGCCCCAGCATTTT; CDR3: CAISDVQGSNQPQHF
size: .; V: TRBV6-5; D: .; J: TRBJ1-2; DNA: TGTGCCAGCAGTTACGAACTGTTCTATGGCTACACCTTC; CDR3: CASSYELFYGYTF
size: .; V: TRBV6-1; D: .; J: TRBJ1-6; DNA: TGTGCCAGCAGCCGGCAGGTTAATTCACCCCTCCACTTT; CDR3: CASSRQVNSPLHF
size: few; V: TRBV20-1; D: .; J: TRBJ1-2; DNA: TGCAGTGCTAGCGCAGGGGTATCGGGCTACACCTTC; CDR3: CSASAGVSGYTF
size: .; V: TRBV20-1; D: .; J: TRBJ1-5; DNA: TGCAGTGCTAGAGACGGGAGTAATCAGCCCCAGCATTTT; CDR3: CSARDGSNQPQHF
size: few; V: TRBV24-1; D: .; J: TRBJ1-6; DNA: TGTGCCACCAGTATTGATCTAGCTGTGCGGTGGAATTCACCCCTCCACTTT; CDR3: CATSIDLAVRWNSPLHF
size: .; V: TRBV12-3/TRBV12-4; D: .; J: TRBJ1-5; DNA: TGTGCCAGCAAGAGAACGGGTCTTGGTCAGCCCCAGCATTTT; CDR3: CASKRTGLGQPQHF
size: .; V: TRBV28; D: .; J: TRBJ2-7; DNA: TGTGCCACCCGCCGAGCGGGCTCCTACGAGCAGTACTTC; CDR3: CATRRAGSYEQYF
size: .; V: TRBV19; D: .; J: TRBJ2-7; DNA: TGTGCCAGTAGTATAAACAGCGGATCCTACGAGCAGTACTTC; CDR3: CASSINSGSYEQYF